This section outlines one T cell receptor (beta chain) sequence together with its context. Its target is unknown. The data derive from a study of T-cell reconstitution after alpha-beta-depleted transplantation in children. Study results and caveats: Some patients showed high day-60 TCRbeta diversity, which derived from surviving recipient T cells and thymic progenitors.

Preparation of the TCRbeta library was carried out with unique molecular identifiers. TCRdb re-called the PCR reads through MiXCR, storing one row per CDR3 protein. The sample contains some 450,000 distinct CDR3 sequences, over 40% of which appear only once. The receptor comes from a girl aged 2 to 9 with aplastic anemia, due to receive a stem cell transplant. The sequences come from PBMCs, collected before TCRalphabeta/CD19-depleted stem cell transplant.

The CDR3 is CAWSVLRGVNTEAFF. Written as DNA, the CDR3 is TGTGCCTGGAGTGTACTCCGGGGGGTGAACACTGAAGCTTTCTTT. J is TRBJ1-1 and V is TRBV30; D perhaps matches TRBD1 (5 bases). Trimming cost V 0 bases and J 0 bases, with 11 bases left between them. This CDR3 comprises 15 residues. Germline-derived CDR1 and CDR2 are GTSNPN and SVGIG (reference sequence).